What follows are 15 T cell receptor beta chains derived from one specimen sequenced in a study of beta chain features in type 1 diabetes (dated by TCRdb to between 2018 and 2020). Library prep was done by the immunoSEQ multiplex PCR assay. All of the isolated RNA was reverse transcribed with the High Capacity cDNA Reverse Transcription Kit, so expressed TCRB transcripts were sequenced. Sourced from immuneACCESS, this table was stored by TCRdb with only in-frame sequences that have V and J called. A share of the clones is absent; for the studies checked, an unresolved V gene accounts for under half, and the remainder has no known explanation. The sample table lists some 150,000 clones, 10% of them with a count of one. The ten largest clones capture approximately 1.3% of the sample. The source material was naive CD4+ T cells from blood. Reading the label with the study, this specimen's cell subset or site is: true naive CD4+ T cells. The origin of the receptors is a man aged 18 to 30 in good health.

V and J are TRBV28 and TRBJ1-4; no clear D gene. Trimming shortened V by 4 bases and J by 0 bases, and 9 bases separated the two germline ends. The CDR3 totals 15 residues. Germline CDR1 and CDR2: MDHEN and SYDVKM. The CDR3 sequence is CASSSAGATNEKLFF. The CDR3 coding sequence is TGTGCCAGCAGTTCGGCAGGTGCAACTAATGAAAAACTGTTTTTT.

This clone was seen more than once but under ten times. The genes are TRBV5-1 and TRBJ1-2, with 7 positions matching TRBD1. The V gene end was trimmed by 0 bases and the J gene end by 1 base; junction bases not matched to a gene: 6. The length of the CDR3 is 16 residues. Germline V gene data show CDR1 as SGHRS and CDR2 as YFSETQ. In DNA form, the CDR3 reads TGCGCCAGCAGCTTGGACCTGACAGGGATTAACTATGGCTACACCTTC. This translates into CASSLDLTGINYGYTF.

The CDR3, as DNA: TGTGCCAGCAGCTTGAGGGGCAGGTCTCATCAGCCCCAGCATTTT. Its protein product is CASSLRGRSHQPQHF. This chain connects TRBV5-5 to TRBJ1-5; D might be TRBD1 (5 bases). The V gene's germline CDR1 is SGHKS and CDR2 YYEKEE (reference sequence). This CDR3 has 15 amino acids. Between the trimmed V and J ends, which lost 1 base and 5 bases, there was a span of 13 bases.

J is TRBJ1-4 and V is TRBV6-5, with TRBD1 matching 9 bases. Germline CDR1 is MNHEY and CDR2 is SVGAGI. The CDR3 runs 13 residues. V lost 6 bases, J lost 8 bases, and 4 bases stayed unmatched. In nucleotides, the CDR3 is TGTGCCAGCAGCAGGACAGGGGAGGAAAAACTGTTTTTT. Translation gives CASSRTGEEKLFF.

The chain employs TRBV4-3 and TRBJ2-7; TRBD1 might be the D (6 bases). V lost 0 bases and J lost 4, with 16 bases in between. Germline V gene sequence: CDR1 LGHNA, CDR2 YSLEER. There are 16 residues in the CDR3. CDR3 coding DNA: TGCGCCAGCAGCCAAGATTCAATTGGGGGCGCTTACGAGCAGTACTTC. Translating it yields CASSQDSIGGAYEQYF.

The rearrangement uses TRBV11-3 and TRBJ2-1; TRBD1 matches at 7 bases. V dropped 5 bases and J dropped 0; count of bases not matched to a gene: 4. The CDR3 has 15 residues. The germline V gene has CDR1 SGHNT and CDR2 YENEEA. In DNA, the CDR3 is TGTGCCAGCAGCACGGGACAGAGCTCCTACAATGAGCAGTTCTTC. This gives the protein CASSTGQSSYNEQFF.

The chain combines TRBV18 with TRBJ2-1; D is possibly TRBD1 (5 bases). The V end lost 3 bases, the J end lost 5 bases, and 20 bases lay between the germline ends. CDR3 size: 17 residues. Germline V gene data show CDR1 as KGHSH and CDR2 as LQKENI. The CDR3 region has the DNA TGTGCCAGCTCACCGGATCTCTTTGGTACAGGTAACAATGAGCAGTTCTTC. It yields the protein CASSPDLFGTGNNEQFF.

This chain links TRBV9 with TRBJ1-2, with D possibly TRBD1 on 5 matching bases. CDR1 SGDLS and CDR2 YYNGEE come from the germline V gene. This CDR3 is 12 amino acids long. V lost 3 bases, J lost 7 bases, and 10 bases lay in between. The CDR3, as DNA: TGTGCCAGCAGCGCTCTTAGGGGTGGCTACACCTTC. It translates to CASSALRGGYTF.

This clone was detected ten times or more. At one end, the junction sequence differs from germline, possibly due to a read error. The V and J genes are TRBV7-9 and TRBJ1-1; D is unclear. Germline-derived CDR1 and CDR2 are SEHNR and FQNEAQ (reference sequence). The CDR3 spans 14 residues. CDR3 sequence: CASSLDTGNAEAFF. CDR3 DNA sequence: TGTGCCAGCAGCTTAGATACGGGGAACGCTGAAGCTTTCTTT. Supplemented by reference TRBV7-9 and TRBJ1-1, the full variable domain reads DTGVSQNPRHKITKRGQNVTFRCDPISEHNRLYWYRQTLGQGPEFLTYFQNEAQLEKSRLLSDRFSAERPKGSFSTLEIQRTEQGDSAMYLCASSLDTGNAEAFFGQGTRLTVV.

This clone has only a few counts. The chain couples TRBV6-5 to TRBJ2-7, with TRBD1 matching over 10 bases. Germline V gene data show CDR1 as MNHEY and CDR2 as SVGAGI. Trimming removed 10 bases from V and 0 bases from J; junction bases left unmatched: 3. CDR3 length: 13 residues. As DNA, the CDR3 is TGTGCCACCCGACAGGGGGCCTCCTACGAGCAGTACTTC. Translating gives CATRQGASYEQYF.

This clone has only a few counts. V and J are TRBV6-1 and TRBJ1-6; D call uncertain. V dropped 2 bases and J dropped 9 bases, with 14 bases sitting between them. In germline, CDR1 is MNHNS, CDR2 SASEGT. The CDR3 runs to 15 residues. CDR3 coding DNA: TGTGCCAGCAGTGAATTAGAAGGGAGAGCTTCACCCCTCCACTTT. This translates into CASSELEGRASPLHF.

There are a few counts of this clone. J is TRBJ2-5 and V is TRBV5-1; D is uncertain. The J call may be in error: the DNA end matches TRBJ2-7 better. Germline CDR1 SGHRS, CDR2 YFSETQ. CDR3 length: 11 amino acids. The CDR3 bases are TGCGCCAGCTCCGCCTCCTACGAGCAGTACTTC. Amino acids: CASSASYEQYF.

The rearrangement joins TRBV12-5 to TRBJ2-5; TRBD1 is a possible D gene (5 bases). The CDR3 contains 13 residues. Germline CDR1 and CDR2: LGHNT and FRNRAP. Trimming removed 3 bases from V and 8 bases from J, with 13 bases in between. CDR3 nucleotide sequence: TGTGCTAGTGGTTTTGAGTCAACAGGTACCCAGTACTTC. Its translation is CASGFESTGTQYF.

This clone has only a few counts. The chain combines TRBV27 with TRBJ2-7, with D perhaps matching TRBD2 (6 bases). V was clipped by 2 bases and J by 3 bases, with 11 bases between them. Germline lookup yields CDR1 MNHEY and CDR2 SMNVEV (reference sequence). The CDR3 sequence is 14 residues long. The CDR3 region is CASSLGQGGYEQYF. The CDR3 DNA sequence: TGTGCCAGCAGTTTAGGCCAGGGAGGCTACGAGCAGTACTTC.

Worth noting for this clone: Compared with germline, one end of the junction differs, possibly owing to a read error. The chain carries TRBV6-1 and TRBJ2-5; D is unresolved. Per the germline V gene, CDR1 is MNHNS and CDR2 is SASEGT. The CDR3 is 12 amino acids. CDR3 coding DNA: TGTGCCAGCGGTGATCCTTCCGAGACCCAGTACTTC. Amino acid sequence: CASGDPSETQYF.